Each of the 32 T cell receptor beta chains below was sequenced from the same sample in a study of shared clonotypes between healthy human individuals. Only in-frame clones appear in the TCRdb table, and some are missing; sequencing was by immunoSEQ multiplex PCR. The sample has about 1.5 million clones, 95% to 99% seen once; the top ten hold roughly 0.45%. Sample: naive CD4+ T cells sorted from blood. Subset of the sample: CD45RA+ positively selected. The receptor set was obtained from a man under 40 in good health.

The chain uses TRBV5-1 and TRBJ2-1; TRBD2 agrees at 11 bases. The length of the CDR3 is 16 residues. The junction had 7 bases not matched to a gene; V was cut back by 1 base and J by 7 bases. CDR1 is SGHRS, CDR2 YFSETQ, per germline. The CDR3 spells CASSLSELAGVNEQFF. Written as DNA, the CDR3 is TGCGCCAGCAGCTTGTCAGAACTAGCGGGAGTGAATGAGCAGTTCTTC.

V and J are TRBV23-1 and TRBJ2-7; 9 bases map to TRBD1. TRBV23-1 counts as an open reading frame of uncertain function. This CDR3 is 14 amino acids long. With 7 bases clipped from V and 2 bases from J, the junction kept 6 bases outside the gene matches. Here the CDR3 DNA reads TGCGCCAGCATCTTGACAGGGGGACCCTACGAGCAGTACTTC. Its translation: CASILTGGPYEQYF.

The V and J genes are TRBV19 and TRBJ2-2; TRBD2 might be the D (5 bases). The ends were cut back, 5 bases at V and 6 bases at J, with 13 bases in the middle. Germline V gene data show CDR1 as LNHDA and CDR2 as SQIVND (reference sequence). The CDR3 consists of 14 residues. The CDR3 DNA follows: TGTGCCAGTAGTCGGGCGGGCATATCCGGGGAGCTGTTTTTT. Amino acids: CASSRAGISGELFF.

The chain is built from TRBV10-1 and TRBJ2-7; TRBD2 agrees at 13 bases. J was trimmed by 3 bases and V by 6 bases; bases with no gene match: 20. This CDR3 has 20 amino acids. Germline CDR1 WNHNN, CDR2 SYGVQD (reference sequence). Here the CDR3 reads CASSDKIRTSGSPSYYEQYF. In DNA form, the CDR3 reads TGCGCCAGCAGCGATAAGATAAGGACTAGCGGGAGTCCCTCCTACTACGAGCAGTACTTC.

The chain joins TRBV5-6 to TRBJ2-1; 15 positions agree with TRBD2. Germline assignment: CDR1 SGHDT and CDR2 YYEEEE. The CDR3 is 19 residues long. The junction had 9 bases not matched to a gene; V was cut back by 4 bases and J by 1 base. CDR3 nucleotides: TGTGCCAGCAGCGCAAATGGACTAGCGGGAGGGAGATCCTACAATGAGCAGTTCTTC. This codes for CASSANGLAGGRSYNEQFF.

The rearrangement uses TRBV18 and TRBJ2-5; tentatively, D is TRBD2 (5 bases). Germline-derived CDR1 and CDR2 are KGHSH and LQKENI. The V and J ends lost 3 bases and 7 bases respectively, with 15 bases between them. The CDR3 totals 14 residues. The CDR3 loop reads CASSPRRLEGTQYF. The CDR3 bases are TGTGCCAGCTCACCCCGGCGCCTAGAGGGGACCCAGTACTTC.

V is TRBV15 and J is TRBJ2-1, with a tentative D call TRBD2 (5 bases). Germline CDR1 LNHNV, CDR2 YYDKDF (reference sequence). CDR3 length: 14 residues. Trimming removed 8 bases at V and 4 bases at J, with 15 bases between. The CDR3 DNA sequence: TGTGCCACCCGAGGGCCCTACCTTTACAATGAGCAGTTCTTC. It encodes CATRGPYLYNEQFF.

The V gene is TRBV6-4, the J gene TRBJ2-1; 8 nucleotides align to TRBD2. The length of the CDR3 is 16 residues. Germline assignment: CDR1 MRHNA and CDR2 SNTAGT. With V trimmed by 5 bases and J by 0 bases, 6 bases remained unmatched. This CDR3 is CASSLEAGVSYNEQFF. CDR3 nucleotide sequence: TGTGCCAGCAGTCTCGAAGCGGGAGTCTCCTACAATGAGCAGTTCTTC.

The chain links TRBV25-1 to TRBJ2-3; 10 bases are a match to TRBD1. Trimming cost V 3 bases and J 4 bases; bases outside gene matches: 10. Germline-derived CDR1 and CDR2 are MGHDK and SYGVNS. This CDR3 region has 17 residues. CDR3 amino acids: CASSEAGTGVEADTQYF. CDR3 DNA sequence: TGTGCCAGCAGTGAGGCCGGGACAGGGGTAGAGGCAGATACGCAGTATTTT.

Notes on this clone: Other DNA variants within this sample encode the same CDR3. The chain carries TRBV18 and TRBJ2-2, with D maybe TRBD1 (5 bases). The V gene's germline CDR1 is KGHSH and CDR2 LQKENI. The V gene lost 0 bases and the J gene lost 4 bases, with 9 bases spanning the gap. This CDR3 is built from 15 residues. The CDR3 DNA is TGTGCCAGCTCACCACCGGGGCGGAGCACCGGGGAGCTGTTTTTT. It yields the protein CASSPPGRSTGELFF.

The chain carries TRBV6-6 and TRBJ2-7; 9 nucleotides match TRBD1. V lost 2 bases and J lost 4; bases outside the gene matches: 3. The CDR3 spans 14 residues. The germline V gene has CDR1 MNHNY and CDR2 SVGAGI (reference sequence). CDR3 sequence reads: CASSYQTGGYEQYF. CDR3 in DNA: TGTGCCAGCAGTTACCAGACAGGGGGGTACGAGCAGTACTTC.

The chain carries TRBV5-4 and TRBJ2-7; the match to TRBD2 covers 15 bases. This CDR3 contains 15 residues. J lost 7 bases, V lost 3 bases, and 5 bases had no gene match. Per germline, CDR1 SGHNT and CDR2 YYREEE (reference sequence). The CDR3 loop reads CASSSGTSGRIEQYF. The CDR3 nucleotides are TGTGCCAGCAGCTCCGGGACTAGCGGGAGGATTGAGCAGTACTTC.

The rearrangement joins TRBV18 to TRBJ2-7, with a tentative D call TRBD1 (7 bases). V lost 2 bases and J 9 bases, leaving 26 bases between the germline ends. This CDR3 is built from 17 residues. Germline values: CDR1 KGHSH, CDR2 LQKENI. The DNA of the CDR3 is TGTGCCAGCTCACCAGGGGCGGGACAGCAACTGTTCGGGGGGCAGTACTTC. It codes for CASSPGAGQQLFGGQYF.

Turning to this clone: Distinct nucleotide sequences in the sample also encode this CDR3. The CDR3 nucleotides are TGCGCCAGCAGCGGCGGGACAGCGAACACTGAAGCTTTCTTT. It specifies CASSGGTANTEAFF. The chain couples TRBV5-1 to TRBJ1-1; 7 positions agree with TRBD1. CDR3 length equals 14 residues. Germline V gives CDR1 SGHRS, CDR2 YFSETQ. V lost 4 bases, J lost 1 base, and 4 bases stayed unmatched.

About this clone itself: Other DNA sequences from this sample encode an identical CDR3 as well. The J gene is TRBJ1-5, the V gene TRBV6-5, with 7 bases fitting TRBD1. The V segment lost 5 bases and the J segment 4 bases; nucleotides outside the gene matches: 2. Looked up from germline, CDR1 is MNHEY and CDR2 is SVGAGI. The length of the CDR3 is 13 residues. In DNA form, the CDR3 reads TGTGCCAGCAGTAGACAGGGTAATCAGCCCCAGCATTTT. It translates to CASSRQGNQPQHF.

This clone has only one observation. The V call is TRBV5-6, the J call TRBJ2-3, with 10 bases identical to TRBD2. Trimming took 0 bases from V and 7 from J; bases not matched to a gene: 8. From germline, CDR1 is SGHDT and CDR2 YYEEEE. CDR3 length: 16 residues. This chain's CDR3 is CASSLARLAGAHTQYF. The CDR3 DNA reads as TGTGCCAGCAGCTTGGCTCGGCTAGCGGGAGCTCATACGCAGTATTTT.

This chain joins TRBV19 and TRBJ1-5; D is perhaps TRBD1 (6 bases). This CDR3 has 15 residues. Germline-derived CDR1 and CDR2 are LNHDA and SQIVND (reference sequence). Trimming took off 5 bases at V and 2 bases at J, with 13 bases between the two ends. The CDR3, as DNA: TGTGCCAGTAGTCCCAGGGGAGTAGGCAATCAGCCCCAGCATTTT. Amino acid sequence: CASSPRGVGNQPQHF.

Details on this clone: Other nucleotide sequences from this sample produce the same CDR3. V and J are TRBV7-2 and TRBJ2-1; TRBD1 matches at 10 bases. The J segment lost 0 bases and the V segment lost 5 bases, leaving 1 base of the junction unmatched. Germline-derived CDR1 and CDR2 are SGHTA and FQGNSA. The length of the CDR3 is 15 residues. The chain's CDR3 is CASSRDRGSYNEQFF. CDR3 nucleotides: TGTGCCAGCAGCCGGGACAGGGGCTCCTACAATGAGCAGTTCTTC. The whole variable domain, filled in from reference TRBV7-2 and TRBJ2-1, reads GAGVSQSPSNKVTEKGKDVELRCDPISGHTALYWYRQSLGQGLEFLIYFQGNSAPDKSGLPSDRFSAERTGGSVSTLTIQRTQQEDSAVYLCASSRDRGSYNEQFFGPGTRLTVL.

The gene calls are TRBV19 and TRBJ1-3; D remains ambiguous. The length of the CDR3 is 15 residues. Germline CDR1 is LNHDA and CDR2 is SQIVND (reference sequence). The V end was cut by 5 bases, the J end by 0 bases, with 11 bases between. This CDR3 reads CASSSRDISGNTIYF. The CDR3 nucleotides are TGTGCCAGTAGTTCCAGAGACATCTCTGGAAACACCATATATTTT. Looking up the rest from reference TRBV19 and TRBJ1-3 gives the full variable domain: DGGITQSPKYLFRKEGQNVTLSCEQNLNHDAMYWYRQDPGQGLRLIYYSQIVNDFQKGDIAEGYSVSREKKESFPLTVTSAQKNPTAFYLCASSSRDISGNTIYFGEGSWLTVV.

The rearrangement links TRBV30 to TRBJ2-5, with 12 bases fitting TRBD2. After removal of 2 bases from V and 3 bases from J, the junction contained 13 bases not matched to a gene. This CDR3 contains 18 residues. Germline V gene data show CDR1 as GTSNPN and CDR2 as SVGIG (reference sequence). Here the CDR3 reads CAWSRTPPRLAGEETQYF. CDR3 sequence (DNA): TGTGCCTGGAGTCGTACCCCCCCTCGACTAGCGGGGGAAGAGACCCAGTACTTC.

J is TRBJ2-3 and V is TRBV29-1; the D is unclear. Trimming removed 2 bases at V and 1 base at J, with 10 bases between. The CDR3 extends over 14 amino acids. In germline, CDR1 is SQVTM, CDR2 ANQGSEA. The CDR3 bases are TGCAGCGTTGAATCGGATCTTCGCACAGATACGCAGTATTTT. This gives the protein CSVESDLRTDTQYF.

The V and J genes are TRBV28 and TRBJ2-7, with unresolved D. The V gene lost 7 bases and the J gene lost 0 bases, with 16 bases spanning the gap. Germline-derived CDR1 and CDR2 are MDHEN and SYDVKM. This CDR3 has 15 residues. CDR3: CASNSPGPSSYEQYF. CDR3 DNA: TGTGCCAGCAATTCTCCCGGGCCGAGCTCCTACGAGCAGTACTTC. Using reference TRBV28 and TRBJ2-7 for the parts outside the CDR3, the full variable domain is DVKVTQSSRYLVKRTGEKVFLECVQDMDHENMFWYRQDPGLGLRLIYFSYDVKMKEKGDIPEGYSVSREKKERFSLILESASTNQTSMYLCASNSPGPSSYEQYFGPGTRLTVT.

The chain carries TRBV6-1 and TRBJ2-7; 7 bases map to TRBD1. CDR3 length equals 15 residues. V lost 6 bases to trimming and J lost 2 bases; unmatched junction nucleotides: 10. Germline loops: CDR1 MNHNS, CDR2 SASEGT. The CDR3 here is CASRTRQGLTYEQYF. Written as DNA, the CDR3 is TGTGCCAGCAGGACGAGACAGGGCCTTACCTACGAGCAGTACTTC.

In its sample, this clone was seen once. The rearrangement joins TRBV5-1 to TRBJ2-7; 10 bases are a match to TRBD2. Germline V lookup: CDR1 SGHRS, CDR2 YFSETQ. Losses at the gene ends were 4 bases for V and 4 bases for J; bases not matched to a gene: 5. The CDR3 sequence is 14 residues long. CDR3 nucleotide sequence: TGCGCCAGCAGCGGCAGCGGGAGGGCGTACGAGCAGTACTTC. This gives the protein CASSGSGRAYEQYF.

The chain joins TRBV7-3 to TRBJ2-7, with 9 bases fitting TRBD1. Germline V gene lookup returns CDR1 SGHTA and CDR2 FQGTGA. Trimming cost V 4 bases and J 5 bases; bases outside gene matches: 9. The CDR3 totals 15 residues. CDR3 in amino acids: CASSSPGQGGHEQYF. The CDR3, as DNA: TGTGCCAGCAGCTCACCGGGACAGGGTGGTCACGAGCAGTACTTC.

The chain has TRBV21-1 and TRBJ2-4; TRBD2, the table's D call, lacks a check against the DNA. TRBV21-1 is classified as a pseudogene. This CDR3 spans 19 amino acids. As DNA, the CDR3 is TGTGCCAGCAGCCACGTATCTAGCGGGTCGGTCTTAGTCAAAAACATTCAGTACTTC. Translating gives CASSHVSSGSVLVKNIQYF.

The V and J genes are TRBV29-1 and TRBJ2-2, with a tentative D call TRBD1 (7 bases). Germline V gives CDR1 SQVTM, CDR2 ANQGSEA. There are 13 residues in the CDR3. Deletions cut 7 bases from V and 6 bases from J, with 15 bases between. The CDR3 coding sequence is TGCAGCGCCGCGGGCAGGGGGGCCGGGGAGCTGTTTTTT. Its protein product is CSAAGRGAGELFF.

The chain uses TRBV11-2 and TRBJ2-7; no reliable D call. The CDR3 consists of 11 residues. Germline V lookup: CDR1 SGHAT, CDR2 FQNNGV. V shed 6 bases and J shed 2 bases, with 5 bases lying between them. The CDR3 nucleotides read TGTGCCAGCAGATCTACCTACGAGCAGTACTTC. Amino acid sequence: CASRSTYEQYF.

The rearrangement links TRBV9 to TRBJ2-1, with 7 bases fitting TRBD2. Per the germline V gene, CDR1 is SGDLS and CDR2 is YYNGEE. The CDR3 totals 15 residues. The J segment lost 5 bases and the V segment lost 0 bases, leaving 5 bases of the junction unmatched. CDR3 in DNA: TGTGCCAGCAGCGTAGCGGGACTACCGAACAATGAGCAGTTCTTC. It yields the protein CASSVAGLPNNEQFF.

The CDR3 loop is CASSLGAASKEQYF. The CDR3 region has the DNA TGCGCCAGCAGCTTGGGAGCAGCCTCTAAGGAGCAGTACTTC. The gene calls are TRBV5-1 and TRBJ2-7; D not resolved. The CDR3 spans 14 residues. From germline, CDR1 is SGHRS and CDR2 YFSETQ. The V end lost 0 bases, the J end lost 7 bases, and 14 bases lay between the germline ends.

The gene calls are TRBV5-1 and TRBJ1-2, with D uncertain. Trimming cost V 0 bases and J 2 bases, with 8 bases left between them. Looked up from germline, CDR1 is SGHRS and CDR2 is YFSETQ. The CDR3 extends over 14 amino acids. For the CDR3, the DNA is TGCGCCAGCAGCTTGGTACTTGGGAACTATGGCTACACCTTC. Amino acids: CASSLVLGNYGYTF.

The CDR3 DNA sequence: TGTGCCAGCAGTGGGACAGGTTTCAATGAGCAGTTCTTC. Translated, it gives CASSGTGFNEQFF. This chain uses TRBV2 with TRBJ2-1; TRBD1 aligns across 7 bases. The V segment lost 4 bases and the J segment 6 bases; nucleotides outside the gene matches: 3. The CDR3 is 13 residues long. Germline CDR1 and CDR2: SNHLY and FYNNEI.